What follows are 16 T cell receptor beta chains derived from one specimen sequenced in a study of blood T cell repertoires in COVID-19. Libraries were prepared by immunoSEQ multiplex PCR; TCRdb keeps only in-frame clonotypes and omits some of them. The data show hundreds of thousands of clones, 85% to 90% seen once. Sequenced sample: peripheral blood. All receptors come from a woman aged 40-49 years who had recovered from COVID-19.

The chain combines TRBV11-1 with TRBJ2-3; 7 nucleotides align to TRBD1. After removal of 5 bases from V and 7 bases from J, the junction contained 12 bases not matched to a gene. From germline, CDR1 is SGHAT and CDR2 FQDESV (reference sequence). This CDR3 contains 15 residues. The CDR3 loop is CASSALFGTAYTQYF. DNA of the CDR3: TGTGCCAGCAGCGCGCTTTTCGGGACAGCTTATACGCAGTATTTT.

Comment on this clone: Distinct nucleotide sequences in the sample also encode this CDR3. The V and J genes are TRBV11-2 and TRBJ2-7; D possibly corresponds to TRBD1 (6 bases). The V end was cut by 5 bases, the J end by 2 bases, with 10 bases between. The CDR3 loop spans 13 amino acids. In germline, CDR1 is SGHAT, CDR2 FQNNGV. DNA of the CDR3: TGTGCCAGCAGCCATGGACAGACCTACGAGCAGTACTTC. This sequence encodes CASSHGQTYEQYF. The full variable domain, completed using reference TRBV11-2 and TRBJ2-7, is EAGVAQSPRYKIIEKRQSVAFWCNPISGHATLYWYQQILGQGPKLLIQFQNNGVVDDSQLPKDRFSAERLKGVDSTLKIQPAKLEDSAVYLCASSHGQTYEQYFGPGTRLTVT.

This clone was detected only once. The chain has TRBV7-9 and TRBJ2-7; 10 bases map to TRBD1. There are 13 residues in the CDR3. Germline V gene lookup returns CDR1 SEHNR and CDR2 FQNEAQ (reference sequence). V was pared by 6 bases and J by 3 bases, with 2 bases of the junction left unmatched. CDR3 DNA sequence: TGTGCCAGCAGAAGGACAGGGGGCTACGAGCAGTACTTC. This translates into CASRRTGGYEQYF.

This chain joins TRBV11-2 and TRBJ1-2; D unclear. Germline values: CDR1 SGHAT, CDR2 FQNNGV. The CDR3 covers 12 residues. Trimming stripped 1 base from V and 5 bases from J, with 5 bases between. Written as DNA, the CDR3 is TGTGCCAGCAGCTTAGCCCTTTATGGCTACACCTTC. Amino acid sequence: CASSLALYGYTF.

The chain links TRBV9 to TRBJ2-3, with TRBD2 identical over 7 bases. The V and J ends lost 5 bases and 3 bases, in that order; junction bases with no gene match: 6. This CDR3 spans 14 amino acids. The V gene's germline CDR1 is SGDLS and CDR2 YYNGEE. DNA for the CDR3: TGTGCCAGCAGTTCTTTGGGGGGGACAGATACGCAGTATTTT. Its protein product is CASSSLGGTDTQYF.

The chain uses TRBV5-4 and TRBJ1-2; no clear D gene. The CDR3 runs to 12 residues. The germline gives CDR1 SGHNT, CDR2 YYREEE (reference sequence). V was shortened by 4 bases and J by 6 bases, with 10 bases between the two germline ends. CDR3 loop: CASSLKRDGYTF. The DNA of the CDR3 is TGTGCCAGCAGCCTTAAACGCGATGGCTACACCTTC.

V gene TRBV19 combines with J gene TRBJ2-1; unclear D gene. V was pared by 4 bases and J by 4 bases, with 14 bases between. Per the germline V gene, CDR1 is LNHDA and CDR2 is SQIVND (reference sequence). The CDR3 is made up of 15 amino acids. For the CDR3, the DNA is TGTGCCAGTAGTACCGCGAGGCCGATATACAATGAGCAGTTCTTC. This translates into CASSTARPIYNEQFF.

This clone was recorded once. J is TRBJ2-7 and V is TRBV27; 11 nucleotides agree with TRBD2. Per germline, CDR1 MNHEY and CDR2 SMNVEV (reference sequence). V trimming: 6 bases; J trimming: 7 bases; junction bases outside the gene matches: 17. The length of the CDR3 is 17 residues. The CDR3 spells CASSPIPPGLAVFEQYF. The CDR3 bases are TGTGCCAGCAGCCCAATACCCCCGGGACTAGCGGTGTTTGAGCAGTACTTC.

V and J are TRBV7-8 and TRBJ2-2; 13 bases agree with TRBD2. The CDR3 contains 18 residues. CDR1 SGHVS and CDR2 FQNEAQ come from the germline V gene. With V trimmed by 3 bases and J by 0 bases, 4 bases remained unmatched. The chain's CDR3 is CASSFGLAGAPNTGELFF. CDR3 bases: TGTGCCAGCAGCTTCGGACTAGCGGGGGCCCCGAACACCGGGGAGCTGTTTTTT.

The chain carries TRBV11-1 and TRBJ1-5, with TRBD1 as a possible D gene (5 bases). Germline values: CDR1 SGHAT, CDR2 FQDESV (reference sequence). This CDR3 has 14 amino acids. The ends were cut back, 5 bases at V and 3 bases at J, with 11 bases in the middle. The CDR3 is CASSRSGNNQPQHF. The DNA for the CDR3 is TGTGCCAGCAGCCGGTCAGGGAACAATCAGCCCCAGCATTTT.

The chain employs TRBV7-9 and TRBJ2-5, with D tentatively TRBD2 (6 bases). V was cut by 6 bases and J by 4 bases, with 15 bases left in between. Per germline, CDR1 SEHNR and CDR2 FQNEAQ (reference sequence). This CDR3 comprises 14 residues. The CDR3, as DNA: TGTGCCAGCAGGGGATTGGGGGGAAGAGAGACCCAGTACTTC. Amino acid sequence: CASRGLGGRETQYF.

The chain has TRBV5-1 and TRBJ2-5, with D perhaps matching TRBD2 (5 bases). There are 14 residues in the CDR3. V was shortened by 2 bases and J by 5 bases, with 13 bases between the two germline ends. CDR1 and CDR2 from the germline V gene are SGHRS and YFSETQ. The CDR3 DNA sequence: TGCGCCAGCAGCTTACCTGGAGGTGTGGAGACCCAGTACTTC. This codes for CASSLPGGVETQYF.

V usage is TRBV9 and J usage is TRBJ2-3; TRBD2 agrees at 7 bases. The CDR3 is 11 residues long. V gave up 3 bases and J gave up 11 bases; unmatched junction bases: 3. In germline, CDR1 is SGDLS, CDR2 YYNGEE. CDR3 bases: TGTGCCAGCAGCGCGACTAGCAAGCAGTATTTT. This codes for CASSATSKQYF.

The rearrangement uses TRBV15 and TRBJ1-5, with TRBD1 as a possible D gene (6 bases). The V gene lost 5 bases and the J gene lost 7 bases, with 18 bases spanning the gap. In germline, CDR1 is LNHNV, CDR2 YYDKDF (reference sequence). CDR3 length: 15 amino acids. The chain's CDR3 is CATSPRTGQRQPQHF. The CDR3 bases are TGTGCCACCAGCCCTAGAACGGGACAAAGGCAGCCCCAGCATTTT. The entire variable domain, with the rest obtained from reference TRBV15 and TRBJ1-5, is as follows: DAMVIQNPRYQVTQFGKPVTLSCSQTLNHNVMYWYQQKSSQAPKLLFHYYDKDFNNEADTPDNFQSRRPNTSFCFLDIRSPGLGDTAMYLCATSPRTGQRQPQHFGDGTRLSIL.

V and J are TRBV6-1 and TRBJ2-7, with 11 bases identical to TRBD1. Per the germline V gene, CDR1 is MNHNS and CDR2 is SASEGT. The CDR3 has 17 residues. With 0 bases clipped from V and 2 bases from J, the junction kept 6 bases outside the gene matches. This CDR3 reads CASSEAPGTGGPYEQYF. The DNA of the CDR3 is TGTGCCAGCAGTGAAGCCCCCGGGACAGGGGGACCCTACGAGCAGTACTTC.

The V and J genes are TRBV6-6 and TRBJ1-3; 9 bases are a match to TRBD1. Per the germline V gene, CDR1 is MNHNY and CDR2 is SVGAGI (reference sequence). The ends lost 2 bases at V and 4 bases at J; junction bases unmatched: 6. The CDR3 covers 16 residues. This CDR3 reads CASSYPQGATGNTIYF. CDR3 bases: TGTGCCAGCAGTTACCCACAGGGGGCGACCGGAAACACCATATATTTT.